This TCR beta chain was retrieved from a study of T cells after yellow fever vaccination. Study at large: With SMART-Seq v4 Ultra Low Input, the fractions containing low cell numbers were prepared.

This clonotype was detected only a few times. Antigen specificity is unknown. General study points: Peak timing came faster in the weaker secondary response, day 5 versus 15.

CDR3 size: 15 residues. V lost 4 bases, J lost 7 bases, and 20 bases lay in between. Germline V CDR1 and CDR2: LGHNA, YSLEER. UMIs and a universal primer site were added when TCR cDNA was made by 5'RACE template switching. TCRdb analysed the 5' RACE reads with MiXCR anew, one entry per CDR3 protein. The data show a few hundred thousand distinct CDR3 sequences, with around 21% seen just once and around 15% held by the top ten. The TCR originated in a man under 40 who received the YFV17D yellow fever vaccine. Sequenced material: PBMCs, taken 15 days after the yellow fever booster vaccination. This chain links TRBV4-3 with TRBJ2-7; no definite D call. This CDR3 is CASSPRHAAPWEQYF. CDR3 in DNA: TGCGCCAGCAGCCCTCGCCACGCAGCCCCCTGGGAGCAGTACTTC.